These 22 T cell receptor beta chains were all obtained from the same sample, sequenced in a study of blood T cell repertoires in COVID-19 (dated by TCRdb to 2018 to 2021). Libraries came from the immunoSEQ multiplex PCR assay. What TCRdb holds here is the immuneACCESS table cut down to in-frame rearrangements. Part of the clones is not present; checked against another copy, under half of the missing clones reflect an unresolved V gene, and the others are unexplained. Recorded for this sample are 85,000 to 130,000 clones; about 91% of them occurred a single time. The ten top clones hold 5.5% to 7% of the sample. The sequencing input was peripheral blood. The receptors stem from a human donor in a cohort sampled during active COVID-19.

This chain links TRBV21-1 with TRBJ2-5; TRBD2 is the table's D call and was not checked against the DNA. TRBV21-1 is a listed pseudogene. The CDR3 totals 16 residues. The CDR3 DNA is TGTGCCAGCAGCAAAGCCGCACCCGGTAACCAAGAGACCCAGTACTTC. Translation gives CASSKAAPGNQETQYF.

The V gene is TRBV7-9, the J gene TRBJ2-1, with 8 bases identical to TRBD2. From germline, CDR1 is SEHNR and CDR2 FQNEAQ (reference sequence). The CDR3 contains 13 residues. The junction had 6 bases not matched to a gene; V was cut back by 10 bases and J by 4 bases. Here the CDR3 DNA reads TGTGCCACCTCGGGGGGGAATTACAATGAGCAGTTCTTC. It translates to CATSGGNYNEQFF.

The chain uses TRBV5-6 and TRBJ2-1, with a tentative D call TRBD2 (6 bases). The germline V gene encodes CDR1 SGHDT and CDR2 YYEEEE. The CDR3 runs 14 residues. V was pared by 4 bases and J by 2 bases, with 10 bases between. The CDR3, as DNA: TGTGCCAGCAGCCATGGGGAGGCCTACAATGAGCAGTTCTTC. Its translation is CASSHGEAYNEQFF.

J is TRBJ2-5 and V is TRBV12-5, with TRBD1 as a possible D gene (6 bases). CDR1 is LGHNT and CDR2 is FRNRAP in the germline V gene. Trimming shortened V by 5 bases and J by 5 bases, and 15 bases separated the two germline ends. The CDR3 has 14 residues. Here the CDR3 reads CASGPSRGLETQYF. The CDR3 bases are TGTGCTAGTGGTCCTTCCAGGGGTTTGGAGACCCAGTACTTC. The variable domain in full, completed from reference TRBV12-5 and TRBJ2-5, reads DARVTQTPRHKVTEMGQEVTMRCQPILGHNTVFWYRQTMMQGLELLAYFRNRAPLDDSGMPKDRFSAEMPDATLATLKIQPSEPRDSAVYFCASGPSRGLETQYFGPGTRLLVL.

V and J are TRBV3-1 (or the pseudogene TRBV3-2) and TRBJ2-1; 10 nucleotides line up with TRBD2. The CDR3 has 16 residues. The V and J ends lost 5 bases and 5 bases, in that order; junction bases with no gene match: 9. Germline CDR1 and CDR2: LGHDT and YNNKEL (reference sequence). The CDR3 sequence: CASSWGSGGGHNEQFF. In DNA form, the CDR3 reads TGTGCCAGCAGCTGGGGCAGCGGGGGGGGGCACAATGAGCAGTTCTTC.

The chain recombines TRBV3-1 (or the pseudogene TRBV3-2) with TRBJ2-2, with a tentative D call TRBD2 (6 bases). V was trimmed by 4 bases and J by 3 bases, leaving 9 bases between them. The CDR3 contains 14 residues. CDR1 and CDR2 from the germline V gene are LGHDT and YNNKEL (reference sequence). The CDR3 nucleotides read TGTGCCAGCAGCCTTCGGGGGTACACCGGGGAGCTGTTTTTT. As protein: CASSLRGYTGELFF.

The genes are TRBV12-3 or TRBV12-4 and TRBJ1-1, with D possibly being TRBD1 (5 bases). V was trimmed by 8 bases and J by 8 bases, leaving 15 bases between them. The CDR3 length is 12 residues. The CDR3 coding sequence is TGTGCCAGCTCCACAGGCGCCGGGGAAGCTTTCTTT. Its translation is CASSTGAGEAFF.

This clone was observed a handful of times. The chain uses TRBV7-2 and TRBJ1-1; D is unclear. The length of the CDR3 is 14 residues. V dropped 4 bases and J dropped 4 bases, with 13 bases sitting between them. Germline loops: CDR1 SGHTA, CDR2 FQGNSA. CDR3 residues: CASSSQAGGTEAFF. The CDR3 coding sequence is TGTGCCAGCAGCTCGCAGGCAGGAGGCACTGAAGCTTTCTTT.

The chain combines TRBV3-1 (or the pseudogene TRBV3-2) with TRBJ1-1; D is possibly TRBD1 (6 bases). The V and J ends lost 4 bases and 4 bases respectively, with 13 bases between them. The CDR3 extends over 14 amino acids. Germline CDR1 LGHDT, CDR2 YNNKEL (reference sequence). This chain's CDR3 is CASSLRGFGTEAFF. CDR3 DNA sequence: TGTGCCAGCAGCCTCAGGGGTTTTGGCACTGAAGCTTTCTTT.

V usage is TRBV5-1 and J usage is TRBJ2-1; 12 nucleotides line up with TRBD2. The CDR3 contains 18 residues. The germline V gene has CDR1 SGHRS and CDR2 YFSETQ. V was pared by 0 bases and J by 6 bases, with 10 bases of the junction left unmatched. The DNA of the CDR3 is TGCGCCAGCAGCTTGGGAGAACCGGGACTAGCGGGCTCCAATGAGCAGTTCTTC. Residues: CASSLGEPGLAGSNEQFF.

CDR3 nucleotide sequence: TGCGCCAGCAGCCGTTTGGCGGCCGGCCCCAGCCGTGAGCAGTTCTTC. Translation: CASSRLAAGPSREQFF. This chain uses TRBV4-3 with TRBJ2-1; the D is unclear. The ends were cut back, 4 bases at V and 9 bases at J, with 22 bases in the middle. The germline gives CDR1 LGHNA, CDR2 YSLEER. The CDR3 consists of 16 residues.

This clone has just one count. CDR3 residues: CASSRDSFQETQYF. The CDR3, as DNA: TGTGCCAGCAGCAGGGACAGCTTTCAAGAGACCCAGTACTTC. This chain uses TRBV27 with TRBJ2-5; 7 bases align to TRBD1. Germline V gives CDR1 MNHEY, CDR2 SMNVEV (reference sequence). J was trimmed by 2 bases and V by 6 bases; bases with no gene match: 6. The length of the CDR3 is 14 residues.

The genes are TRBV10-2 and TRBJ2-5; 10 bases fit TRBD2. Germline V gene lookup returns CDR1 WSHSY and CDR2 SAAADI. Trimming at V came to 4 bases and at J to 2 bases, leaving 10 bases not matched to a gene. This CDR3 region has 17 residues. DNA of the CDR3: TGCGCCAGCAGTGGGGACGTTGGACTAGCGGAACAAGAGACCCAGTACTTC. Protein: CASSGDVGLAEQETQYF.

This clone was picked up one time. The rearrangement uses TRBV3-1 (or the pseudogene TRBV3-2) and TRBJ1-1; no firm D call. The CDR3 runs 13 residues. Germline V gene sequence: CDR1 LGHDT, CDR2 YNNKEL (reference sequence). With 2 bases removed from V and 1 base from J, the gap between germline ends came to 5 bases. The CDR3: CASSQQENTEAFF. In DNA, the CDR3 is TGTGCCAGCAGCCAACAGGAGAACACTGAAGCTTTCTTT.

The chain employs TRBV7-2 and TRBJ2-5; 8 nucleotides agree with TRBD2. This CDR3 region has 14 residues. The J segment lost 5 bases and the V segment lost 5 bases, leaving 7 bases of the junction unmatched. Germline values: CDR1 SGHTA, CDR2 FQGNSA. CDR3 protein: CASSRSGGGETQYF. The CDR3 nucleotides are TGTGCCAGCAGCCGGAGCGGGGGAGGGGAGACCCAGTACTTC.

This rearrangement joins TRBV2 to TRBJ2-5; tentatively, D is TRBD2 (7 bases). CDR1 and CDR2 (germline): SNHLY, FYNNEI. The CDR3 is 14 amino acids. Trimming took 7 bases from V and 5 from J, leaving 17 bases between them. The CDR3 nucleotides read TGTGCCAGCACCGAGGGGGGGTTCTTCGAGACCCAGTACTTC. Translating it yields CASTEGGFFETQYF.

CDR3 sequence reads: CASSEYDTERESYEQYF. Written as DNA, the CDR3 is TGCGCCAGCAGTGAGTATGACACCGAGCGGGAATCTTACGAGCAGTACTTC. This chain joins TRBV10-1 and TRBJ2-7; 7 positions agree with TRBD2. The V gene's germline CDR1 is WNHNN and CDR2 SYGVQD (reference sequence). V lost 1 base and J lost 4; bases outside the gene matches: 13. This CDR3 is 17 amino acids long.

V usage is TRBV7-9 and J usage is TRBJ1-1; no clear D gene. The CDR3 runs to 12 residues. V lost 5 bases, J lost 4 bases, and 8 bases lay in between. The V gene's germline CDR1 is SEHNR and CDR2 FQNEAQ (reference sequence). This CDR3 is CASSPRVTEAFF. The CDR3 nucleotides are TGTGCCAGCAGCCCGAGGGTCACTGAAGCTTTCTTT.

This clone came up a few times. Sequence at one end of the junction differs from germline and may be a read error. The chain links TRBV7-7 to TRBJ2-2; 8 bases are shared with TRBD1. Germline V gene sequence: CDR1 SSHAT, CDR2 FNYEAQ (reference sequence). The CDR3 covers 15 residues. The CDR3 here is CASSVGTGNTGELFF. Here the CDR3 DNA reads TGTGCTAGCAGCGTGGGGACAGGAAACACCGGGGAGCTGTTTTTT.

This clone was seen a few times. CDR3 in DNA: TGTGCCAGCTCATCGACAGGCCCGAACACCGGGGAGCTGTTTTTT. It yields the protein CASSSTGPNTGELFF. This rearrangement joins TRBV18 to TRBJ2-2, with D possibly TRBD1 on 6 matching bases. The CDR3 runs to 15 residues. Looked up from germline, CDR1 is KGHSH and CDR2 is LQKENI. The ends were cut back, 5 bases at V and 0 bases at J, with 10 bases in the middle.

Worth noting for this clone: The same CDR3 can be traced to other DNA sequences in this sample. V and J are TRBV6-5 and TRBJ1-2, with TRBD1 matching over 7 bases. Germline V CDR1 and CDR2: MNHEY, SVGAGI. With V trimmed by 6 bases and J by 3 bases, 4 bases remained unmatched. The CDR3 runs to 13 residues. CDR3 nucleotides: TGTGCCAGCAGCTCCACAGGGGACTATGGCTACACCTTC. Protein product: CASSSTGDYGYTF.

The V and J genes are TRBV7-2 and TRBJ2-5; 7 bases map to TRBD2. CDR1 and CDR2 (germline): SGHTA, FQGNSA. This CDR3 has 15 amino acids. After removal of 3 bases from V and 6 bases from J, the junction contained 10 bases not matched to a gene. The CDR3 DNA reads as TGTGCCAGCAGCTTCGTCGGGGGGTGGGAAAAGACCCAGTACTTC. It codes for CASSFVGGWEKTQYF.